This record covers a single T cell receptor (beta chain). Clones were read by immunoSEQ multiplex PCR, and TCRdb kept only the in-frame ones, dropping some. The sample consists of tens of thousands of clones, about 83% of them appearing once. CDR1 is LNHDA, CDR2 SQIVND, per germline (reference sequence). This CDR3 comprises 11 residues. Trimming pared 7 bases from V and 4 bases from J, leaving 7 bases between. The data are from a study of blood T cell repertoires in COVID-19. Study in general: The cDNA or gDNA used as material had been derived from T cells, B-cell-depleted T cells, or PBMCs.

Material for sequencing was peripheral blood. This receptor was identified in a man aged 30-40 years with acute or convalescent COVID-19. V and J are TRBV19 and TRBJ1-1; tentatively, D is TRBD1 (6 bases). The CDR3 DNA is TGTGCCAGTATGACAGGCACTGAAGCTTTCTTT. Translating it yields CASMTGTEAFF.